A selection of T cell receptor beta chains follows, all from one sample in a study of T cell clones after liver transplantation. Using immunoSEQ multiplex PCR, the repertoire was profiled, and TCRdb retains in-frame clones only, with some absent. Of about 80,000 clones in the sample, roughly 80% were seen once. The sample consisted of CD4+ T cells from blood, taken around 45 months after liver transplant. The receptor source for this set is a human patient who received a liver transplant. The T cells may partly be graft donor cells. Both conserved end residues are part of each CDR3. Fields, in order: V gene, D gene, clone size, J gene, CDR3 protein, CDR3 DNA. D genes are given only for firm matches. The listing skips clone size in some rows; elsewhere it reads once, few, many or a size class.

V gene: TRBV7-9; D gene: -; clone size: few; J gene: TRBJ1-1; CDR3 protein: CASAWTHTEAFF; CDR3 DNA: TGTGCCAGCGCCTGGACCCACACTGAAGCTTTCTTT
V gene: TRBV28; D gene: TRBD1; clone size: many; J gene: TRBJ1-2; CDR3 protein: CASSSSPGTGDEDYGYTF; CDR3 DNA: TGTGCCAGCAGCTCCAGTCCCGGGACAGGGGACGAGGACTATGGCTACACCTTC
V gene: TRBV29-1; D gene: -; clone size: -; J gene: TRBJ1-2; CDR3 protein: CSVEDHRRRDGYTF; CDR3 DNA: TGCAGCGTTGAAGATCATCGCAGGAGGGATGGCTACACCTTC
V gene: TRBV11-2; D gene: -; clone size: few; J gene: TRBJ2-2; CDR3 protein: CASSPLWGGGGGELFF; CDR3 DNA: TGTGCCAGCAGCCCCCTCTGGGGGGGCGGAGGCGGGGAGCTGTTTTTT
V gene: TRBV12-5; D gene: -; clone size: -; J gene: TRBJ1-1; CDR3 protein: CASGLESNTEAFF; CDR3 DNA: TGTGCTAGTGGTTTGGAATCGAACACTGAAGCTTTCTTT
V gene: TRBV18; D gene: -; clone size: -; J gene: TRBJ2-7; CDR3 protein: CASSPSPPGSGIEQYF; CDR3 DNA: TGTGCCAGCTCACCCAGCCCCCCCGGGAGCGGCATCGAGCAGTACTTC
V gene: TRBV18; D gene: -; clone size: -; J gene: TRBJ1-4; CDR3 protein: CASSPPTVGNEKLFF; CDR3 DNA: TGTGCCAGCTCACCACCGACGGTGGGCAATGAAAAACTGTTTTTT
V gene: TRBV6-6; D gene: TRBD2; clone size: once; J gene: TRBJ2-7; CDR3 protein: CASLRQVTSGYEQYF; CDR3 DNA: TGTGCCAGCCTTCGGCAGGTGACTAGCGGCTACGAGCAGTACTTC
V gene: TRBV10-2; D gene: TRBD1; clone size: -; J gene: TRBJ1-1; CDR3 protein: CASRGQGSAPEAFF; CDR3 DNA: TGCGCCAGCAGAGGACAGGGGAGTGCCCCTGAAGCTTTCTTT
V gene: TRBV20-1; D gene: -; clone size: -; J gene: TRBJ1-1; CDR3 protein: CSSPGGQGAFF; CDR3 DNA: TGCAGTTCACCCGGGGGCCAGGGAGCTTTCTTT
V gene: TRBV28; D gene: -; clone size: -; J gene: TRBJ1-2; CDR3 protein: CASSLSPMAADGYTF; CDR3 DNA: TGTGCCAGCAGTTTATCTCCCATGGCGGCGGATGGCTACACCTTC
V gene: TRBV28; D gene: TRBD1; clone size: -; J gene: TRBJ1-2; CDR3 protein: CASSLLRTGLGYTF; CDR3 DNA: TGTGCCAGCAGTTTATTAAGGACAGGGCTTGGCTACACCTTC
V gene: TRBV4-1; D gene: TRBD1; clone size: -; J gene: TRBJ1-2; CDR3 protein: CASSQDGGGYYGYTF; CDR3 DNA: TGCGCCAGCAGCCAAGATGGAGGGGGCTACTATGGCTACACCTTC
V gene: TRBV11-2; D gene: TRBD1; clone size: -; J gene: TRBJ2-7; CDR3 protein: CASSLETGSSYEQYF; CDR3 DNA: TGTGCCAGCAGCCTCGAGACAGGGAGCTCCTACGAGCAGTACTTC
V gene: TRBV18; D gene: -; clone size: few; J gene: TRBJ2-1; CDR3 protein: CASSPNLSNEQFF; CDR3 DNA: TGTGCCAGCTCACCCAACCTCTCCAATGAGCAGTTCTTC
V gene: TRBV27; D gene: -; clone size: -; J gene: TRBJ1-2; CDR3 protein: CASTRGGSNYGYTF; CDR3 DNA: TGTGCCAGCACCCGCGGCGGATCTAACTATGGCTACACCTTC
V gene: TRBV11-2; D gene: TRBD1; clone size: -; J gene: TRBJ1-1; CDR3 protein: CASSGQGATEAFF; CDR3 DNA: TGTGCCAGCTCCGGACAGGGGGCCACTGAAGCTTTCTTT
V gene: TRBV10-2; D gene: TRBD1; clone size: once; J gene: TRBJ1-4; CDR3 protein: CASRDLPGQVNEKLFF; CDR3 DNA: TGCGCCAGCAGGGACCTCCCGGGACAGGTTAATGAAAAACTGTTTTTT
V gene: TRBV5-1; D gene: -; clone size: few; J gene: TRBJ2-1; CDR3 protein: CASTPTTGNEQFF; CDR3 DNA: TGCGCCAGCACCCCTACTACTGGTAATGAGCAGTTCTTC
V gene: TRBV21-1; D gene: -; clone size: -; J gene: TRBJ2-7; CDR3 protein: CASSNYPSTCHEQYF; CDR3 DNA: TGTGCCAGCAGCAACTACCCTAGTACTTGCCACGAGCAGTACTTC
V gene: TRBV7-9; D gene: TRBD2; clone size: -; J gene: TRBJ2-7; CDR3 protein: CASSSSGRGQRSSYEQYF; CDR3 DNA: TGTGCCAGCAGTTCAAGCGGGAGAGGGCAAAGGAGCTCCTACGAGCAGTACTTC
V gene: TRBV7-8; D gene: -; clone size: -; J gene: TRBJ2-3; CDR3 protein: CASSPRGQATKLTDTQYF; CDR3 DNA: TGTGCCAGCAGCCCTCGCGGCCAGGCCACGAAGCTCACAGATACGCAGTATTTT
V gene: TRBV7-9; D gene: -; clone size: -; J gene: TRBJ1-2; CDR3 protein: CASSPPGTAVYGYTF; CDR3 DNA: TGTGCCAGCAGCCCCCCCGGGACGGCCGTCTATGGCTACACCTTC
V gene: TRBV29-1; D gene: TRBD2; clone size: -; J gene: TRBJ2-5; CDR3 protein: CSVEPLAGDRETQYF; CDR3 DNA: TGCAGCGTTGAACCACTAGCGGGAGACCGGGAGACCCAGTACTTC
V gene: TRBV28; D gene: -; clone size: -; J gene: TRBJ1-5; CDR3 protein: CASSLGVRSGDQPQHF; CDR3 DNA: TGTGCCAGCAGTTTAGGGGTTCGATCGGGAGATCAGCCCCAGCATTTT
V gene: TRBV7-3; D gene: TRBD2; clone size: once; J gene: TRBJ2-4; CDR3 protein: CASSSSTSGGQNIQYF; CDR3 DNA: TGTGCCAGCAGCTCCTCGACTAGCGGGGGACAAAACATTCAGTACTTC
V gene: TRBV7-2; D gene: -; clone size: -; J gene: TRBJ2-3; CDR3 protein: CASSLATGRTDTQYF; CDR3 DNA: TGTGCCAGCAGCTTAGCGACGGGACGCACAGATACGCAGTATTTT
V gene: TRBV10-3; D gene: TRBD1; clone size: once; J gene: TRBJ2-1; CDR3 protein: CAIRNEGASQFF; CDR3 DNA: TGTGCCATCAGAAATGAGGGGGCGTCGCAGTTCTTC
V gene: TRBV5-1; D gene: -; clone size: -; J gene: TRBJ1-1; CDR3 protein: CASSLEGSMNTEAFF; CDR3 DNA: TGCGCCAGCAGCTTGGAGGGCAGTATGAACACTGAAGCTTTCTTT
V gene: TRBV6-5; D gene: -; clone size: -; J gene: TRBJ2-3; CDR3 protein: CASSLRGEGTDTQYF; CDR3 DNA: TGTGCCAGCAGTTTACGCGGAGAGGGTACAGATACGCAGTATTTT
V gene: TRBV6-1; D gene: -; clone size: few; J gene: TRBJ2-7; CDR3 protein: CASSEAGDLYEQYF; CDR3 DNA: TGTGCCAGCAGTGAGGCCGGGGACCTCTACGAGCAGTACTTC
V gene: TRBV5-4; D gene: TRBD1; clone size: once; J gene: TRBJ2-7; CDR3 protein: CASSLLGTGGVEQYF; CDR3 DNA: TGTGCCAGCAGCTTGTTGGGGACAGGGGGTGTCGAGCAGTACTTC
V gene: TRBV4-3; D gene: TRBD1; clone size: once; J gene: TRBJ2-3; CDR3 protein: CASSHPGTGQYF; CDR3 DNA: TGCGCCAGCAGCCATCCCGGGACAGGGCAGTATTTT
V gene: TRBV7-2; D gene: TRBD2; clone size: -; J gene: TRBJ2-3; CDR3 protein: CASSLRLAGVLDTQYF; CDR3 DNA: TGTGCCAGCAGCTTAAGGCTAGCGGGCGTCCTAGATACGCAGTATTTT
V gene: TRBV5-1; D gene: TRBD1; clone size: -; J gene: TRBJ2-2; CDR3 protein: CASSLQGYGNTGELFF; CDR3 DNA: TGCGCCAGCAGCTTACAGGGGTATGGGAACACCGGGGAGCTGTTTTTT
V gene: TRBV10-1; D gene: -; clone size: -; J gene: TRBJ2-7; CDR3 protein: CASSDGTLRGEQYF; CDR3 DNA: TGCGCCAGCAGCGACGGGACTTTACGGGGCGAGCAGTACTTC
V gene: TRBV19; D gene: TRBD1; clone size: -; J gene: TRBJ1-4; CDR3 protein: CASSIGILRGAKEKLFF; CDR3 DNA: TGTGCCAGTAGTATAGGAATCCTCAGGGGGGCGAAGGAAAAACTGTTTTTT
V gene: TRBV6-5; D gene: -; clone size: many; J gene: TRBJ1-2; CDR3 protein: CASLGVSDYGYTF; CDR3 DNA: TGTGCCAGCCTCGGGGTATCCGACTATGGCTACACCTTC
V gene: TRBV29-1; D gene: -; clone size: -; J gene: TRBJ1-1; CDR3 protein: CSVDHGGASLAEAFF; CDR3 DNA: TGCAGCGTTGACCACGGGGGGGCTTCTTTGGCTGAAGCTTTCTTT
V gene: TRBV19; D gene: TRBD1; clone size: -; J gene: TRBJ1-5; CDR3 protein: CASSTQGQDQPQHF; CDR3 DNA: TGTGCCAGTAGTACCCAGGGACAGGATCAGCCCCAGCATTTT
V gene: TRBV5-4; D gene: TRBD1; clone size: few; J gene: TRBJ1-2; CDR3 protein: CASSFFDRGKLGYTF; CDR3 DNA: TGTGCCAGCAGCTTTTTTGACAGGGGCAAATTAGGCTACACCTTC
V gene: TRBV6-6; D gene: -; clone size: -; J gene: TRBJ2-7; CDR3 protein: CASRPRHREVYEQYF; CDR3 DNA: TGTGCCAGCAGACCCCGTCACAGGGAGGTCTACGAGCAGTACTTC
V gene: TRBV6-6; D gene: -; clone size: once; J gene: TRBJ1-1; CDR3 protein: CASSPRGGGAFF; CDR3 DNA: TGTGCCAGCAGTCCACGGGGGGGCGGAGCTTTCTTT
V gene: TRBV6-1; D gene: -; clone size: few; J gene: TRBJ2-7; CDR3 protein: CASSEASEQYF; CDR3 DNA: TGTGCCAGCAGTGAGGCATCCGAGCAGTACTTC
V gene: TRBV11-3; D gene: -; clone size: -; J gene: TRBJ2-2; CDR3 protein: CASSARVTGELFF; CDR3 DNA: TGTGCCAGCAGCGCCAGGGTTACCGGGGAGCTGTTTTTT
V gene: TRBV28; D gene: TRBD2; clone size: -; J gene: TRBJ2-1; CDR3 protein: CASSSTSGGSYNEQFF; CDR3 DNA: TGTGCCAGCAGCTCCACTAGCGGGGGCTCCTACAATGAGCAGTTCTTC
V gene: TRBV19; D gene: -; clone size: -; J gene: TRBJ1-1; CDR3 protein: CASSIRGNTEAFF; CDR3 DNA: TGTGCCAGTAGTATACGAGGGAACACTGAAGCTTTCTTT
V gene: TRBV28; D gene: -; clone size: -; J gene: TRBJ1-2; CDR3 protein: CASSLSPRKHGYTF; CDR3 DNA: TGTGCCAGCAGTTTATCCCCGCGGAAGCATGGCTACACCTTC
V gene: TRBV5-4; D gene: -; clone size: -; J gene: TRBJ2-7; CDR3 protein: CASSLDQTYEQYF; CDR3 DNA: TGTGCCAGCAGCTTGGATCAGACCTACGAGCAGTACTTC
V gene: TRBV7-9; D gene: TRBD1; clone size: -; J gene: TRBJ2-4; CDR3 protein: CASSLSQGRGNIQYF; CDR3 DNA: TGTGCCAGCAGCTTATCACAGGGGAGAGGAAACATTCAGTACTTC